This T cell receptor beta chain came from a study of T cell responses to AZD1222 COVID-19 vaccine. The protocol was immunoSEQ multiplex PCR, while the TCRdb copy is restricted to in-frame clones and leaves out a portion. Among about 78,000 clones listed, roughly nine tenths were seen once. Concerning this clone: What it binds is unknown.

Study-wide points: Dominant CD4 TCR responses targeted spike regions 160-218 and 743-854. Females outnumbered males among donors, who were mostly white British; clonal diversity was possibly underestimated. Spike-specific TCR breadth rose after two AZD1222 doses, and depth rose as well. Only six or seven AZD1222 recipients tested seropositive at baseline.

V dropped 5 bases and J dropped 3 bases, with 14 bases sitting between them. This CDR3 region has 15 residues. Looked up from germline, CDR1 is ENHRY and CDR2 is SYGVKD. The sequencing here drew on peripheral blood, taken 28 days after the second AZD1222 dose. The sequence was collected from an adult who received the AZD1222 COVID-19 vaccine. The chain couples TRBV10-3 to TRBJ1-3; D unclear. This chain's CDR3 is CAISQEAGFGNTIYF. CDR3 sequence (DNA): TGTGCCATCAGTCAGGAAGCCGGTTTTGGAAACACCATATATTTT.